This entry lists 23 T cell receptor beta chains sequenced from one sample in a study of control samples from healthy donors and cancer patients. Some clones are missing from TCRdb's copy, which holds only in-frame ones; the method was immunoSEQ multiplex PCR. The sample lists 90,000 or so clones; 88% were seen once. Sequencing used blood. The receptor source for this set is a woman aged 70-85 years in good health.

The V call is TRBV3-1 (or the pseudogene TRBV3-2), the J call TRBJ2-1; D gene ambiguous. The length of the CDR3 is 11 residues. Trimming left V 1 base short and J 15 bases short, with 10 bases between. The germline gives CDR1 LGHDT, CDR2 YNNKEL (reference sequence). The CDR3 protein is CASSQVNWWFF. The CDR3 DNA is TGTGCCAGCAGCCAAGTCAATTGGTGGTTCTTC.

The chain joins TRBV6-5 to TRBJ1-3; TRBD1 is a possible D gene (6 bases). The germline CDR1 and CDR2 sequences are MNHEY and SVGAGI. The length of the CDR3 is 14 residues. Trimming took off 5 bases at V and 0 bases at J, with 8 bases between the two ends. The CDR3 here is CASSTGYSGNTIYF. CDR3 nucleotides: TGTGCCAGCAGTACAGGGTACTCTGGAAACACCATATATTTT.

CDR3 nucleotide sequence: TGTGCCAGCTCACCGTCAGGACAGCCGAACACTGAAGCTTTCTTT. Translating gives CASSPSGQPNTEAFF. The chain recombines TRBV18 with TRBJ1-1; the D gene is possibly TRBD1 (6 bases). Germline CDR1 is KGHSH and CDR2 is LQKENI. Trimming shortened V by 3 bases and J by 1 base, and 12 bases separated the two germline ends. This CDR3 has 15 amino acids.

V and J are TRBV2 and TRBJ1-1; D might be TRBD1 (5 bases). This CDR3 region has 13 residues. The V gene lost 5 bases and the J gene lost 1 base, with 8 bases spanning the gap. Looked up from germline, CDR1 is SNHLY and CDR2 is FYNNEI. The DNA for the CDR3 is TGTGCCAGCAGTACGACAGAGAACACTGAAGCTTTCTTT. It translates to CASSTTENTEAFF.

V usage is TRBV7-9 and J usage is TRBJ2-2; possibly TRBD1 for D (5 bases). The CDR3 sequence is 16 residues long. Germline CDR1 and CDR2: SEHNR and FQNEAQ (reference sequence). V was shortened by 0 bases and J by 6 bases, with 14 bases between the two germline ends. The CDR3 sequence is CASSLATGMSSGELFF. CDR3 coding DNA: TGTGCCAGCAGCTTAGCAACAGGAATGTCGTCCGGGGAGCTGTTTTTT.

J is TRBJ1-2 and V is TRBV5-1, with 10 bases lining up with TRBD1. J was trimmed by 4 bases and V by 3 bases; bases with no gene match: 15. The CDR3 covers 18 residues. The germline V gene encodes CDR1 SGHRS and CDR2 YFSETQ. For the CDR3, the DNA is TGCGCCAGCAGCTGGTACCTGGGGACAGGGGTCCACCGCTATGGCTACACCTTC. Its protein product is CASSWYLGTGVHRYGYTF. The full variable domain, with the rest looked up from reference TRBV5-1 and TRBJ1-2, is KAGVTQTPRYLIKTRGQQVTLSCSPISGHRSVSWYQQTPGQGLQFLFEYFSETQRNKGNFPGRFSGRQFSNSRSEMNVSTLELGDSALYLCASSWYLGTGVHRYGYTFGSGTRLTVV.

J is TRBJ1-2 and V is TRBV30; TRBD1 might be the D (6 bases). V was clipped by 0 bases and J by 6 bases, with 20 bases between them. The germline gives CDR1 GTSNPN, CDR2 SVGIG (reference sequence). The CDR3 is made up of 16 amino acids. CDR3 nucleotide sequence: TGTGCCTGGAGTGTAGGTTTCGGGGCAGGGGAAAATGGCTACACCTTC. This sequence encodes CAWSVGFGAGENGYTF.

J is TRBJ1-2 and V is TRBV7-8; TRBD1 might be the D (6 bases). The V end lost 4 bases, the J end lost 4 bases, and 13 bases lay between the germline ends. The CDR3 spans 14 residues. The germline V gene encodes CDR1 SGHVS and CDR2 FQNEAQ. CDR3 protein: CASSSGQSVYGYTF. For the CDR3, the DNA is TGTGCCAGCAGCTCTGGACAGAGCGTCTATGGCTACACCTTC.

The J gene is TRBJ1-1, the V gene TRBV19, with D maybe TRBD1 (6 bases). V was pared by 7 bases and J by 3 bases, with 15 bases between. Germline CDR1 is LNHDA and CDR2 is SQIVND (reference sequence). This CDR3 contains 14 residues. The CDR3 protein is CASNRDTRDTEAFF. As DNA, the CDR3 is TGTGCCAGTAATCGGGACACAAGGGACACTGAAGCTTTCTTT.

J is TRBJ2-3 and V is TRBV24-1, with TRBD2 identical over 9 bases. The length of the CDR3 is 15 residues. CDR1 KGHDR and CDR2 SFDVKD come from the germline V gene. J was trimmed by 7 bases and V by 9 bases; bases with no gene match: 13. In DNA form, the CDR3 reads TGTGCCACCCCCCTAAGGCGGGGGGGCCGATATACGCAGTATTTT. It codes for CATPLRRGGRYTQYF.

In DNA, the CDR3 is TGCGCCAGCAGCCAAGGGCTATGGGAGTTTAGGACCTTC. This gives the protein CASSQGLWEFRTF. The rearrangement joins TRBV4-3 to TRBJ1-2; D unclear. Per the germline V gene, CDR1 is LGHNA and CDR2 is YSLEER. The CDR3 is made up of 13 amino acids. V lost 1 base, J lost 14 bases, and 17 bases lay in between.

This clone was seen only once. V gene TRBV15 combines with J gene TRBJ2-3, with D maybe TRBD2 (5 bases). Trimming pared 0 bases from V and 6 bases from J, leaving 10 bases between. The CDR3 has 14 residues. The germline gives CDR1 LNHNV, CDR2 YYDKDF (reference sequence). CDR3 coding DNA: TGTGCCACCAGCAGAGACGGCGGCGGGGATACGCAGTATTTT. Encoded protein: CATSRDGGGDTQYF. The entire variable domain, with the rest obtained from reference TRBV15 and TRBJ2-3, is as follows: DAMVIQNPRYQVTQFGKPVTLSCSQTLNHNVMYWYQQKSSQAPKLLFHYYDKDFNNEADTPDNFQSRRPNTSFCFLDIRSPGLGDTAMYLCATSRDGGGDTQYFGPGTRLTVL.

The DNA of the CDR3 is TGCGCCAGCAGCCAAGACATGGCCGGTGGGGCGTCCTACAATGAGCAGTTCTTC. This translates into CASSQDMAGGASYNEQFF. The chain carries TRBV4-1 and TRBJ2-1; D perhaps matches TRBD1 (5 bases). The germline V gene has CDR1 MGHRA and CDR2 YSYEKL. The CDR3 has 18 residues. The V end lost 0 bases, the J end lost 1 base, and 16 bases lay between the germline ends.

CDR3 nucleotide sequence: TGTGCCAGCACTGGACACGGGACGGCGAACTATGGCTACACCTTC. It encodes CASTGHGTANYGYTF. V and J are TRBV6-5 and TRBJ1-2, with D possibly TRBD1 on 5 matching bases. This CDR3 has 15 residues. Trimming cost V 7 bases and J 2 bases, with 17 bases left between them. Germline V gene sequence: CDR1 MNHEY, CDR2 SVGAGI.

The chain recombines TRBV30 with TRBJ2-2; 8 bases fit TRBD1. The V gene end was trimmed by 4 bases and the J gene end by 5 bases; junction bases not matched to a gene: 3. The CDR3 consists of 13 residues. Germline CDR1 and CDR2: GTSNPN and SVGIG (reference sequence). CDR3 in DNA: TGTGCCTGGAACCGACAGGGGACCGGGGAGCTGTTTTTT. Protein product: CAWNRQGTGELFF.

The V call is TRBV20-1, the J call TRBJ1-2, with 7 bases matching TRBD1. V lost 3 bases and J lost 8; bases outside the gene matches: 6. The CDR3 runs to 12 residues. Germline values: CDR1 DFQATT, CDR2 SNEGSKA (reference sequence). The CDR3 DNA reads as TGCAGTGCTAGTAGGGGGCTAGGAGGCTACACCTTC. Translated: CSASRGLGGYTF.

This clone is a singleton in its sample. The rearrangement joins TRBV5-6 to TRBJ1-1, with no clear D. This CDR3 is built from 14 residues. The V end lost 0 bases, the J end lost 1 base, and 7 bases lay between the germline ends. The V gene's germline CDR1 is SGHDT and CDR2 YYEEEE. DNA for the CDR3: TGTGCCAGCAGCTTGGGACACTCGAACACTGAAGCTTTCTTT. Protein sequence: CASSLGHSNTEAFF.

This chain connects TRBV27 to TRBJ1-1, with D perhaps TRBD1 (5 bases). Trimming left V 3 bases short and J 1 base short, with 9 bases between. Germline V gives CDR1 MNHEY, CDR2 SMNVEV (reference sequence). The CDR3 is made up of 14 amino acids. CDR3 nucleotide sequence: TGTGCCAGCAGTTTCGCAGGGCAGAACACTGAAGCTTTCTTT. Its translation is CASSFAGQNTEAFF.

V is TRBV6-1 and J is TRBJ1-5, with D unresolved. V lost 2 bases and J lost 7, with 12 bases in between. The length of the CDR3 is 14 residues. The germline gives CDR1 MNHNS, CDR2 SASEGT. CDR3 sequence (DNA): TGTGCCAGCAGTGAAACGCGGGGAAGGCAGCCCCAGCATTTT. Its translation is CASSETRGRQPQHF.

CDR3 sequence (DNA): TGTGCCAGCAGCAGAAAAGGAGGCTTCGGAGATGATGGCTACACCTTC. Translating gives CASSRKGGFGDDGYTF. The V call is TRBV7-2, the J call TRBJ1-2; D gene uncertain. Germline V gene data show CDR1 as SGHTA and CDR2 as FQGNSA. V gave up 5 bases and J gave up 6 bases, with 22 bases separating them. This CDR3 is built from 16 residues.

The chain carries TRBV4-2 and TRBJ1-2, with TRBD1 matching 8 bases. After removal of 3 bases from V and 7 bases from J, the junction contained 4 bases not matched to a gene. The CDR3 spans 13 residues. Looked up from germline, CDR1 is LGHNA and CDR2 is YNFKEQ. CDR3 sequence: CASSQDRVFGYTF. CDR3 nucleotides: TGTGCCAGCAGCCAGGACAGGGTGTTTGGCTACACCTTC.

The chain recombines TRBV9 with TRBJ2-6; tentative D call: TRBD1 (5 bases). The length of the CDR3 is 16 residues. CDR1 and CDR2 from the germline V gene are SGDLS and YYNGEE. The V gene lost 1 base and the J gene lost 0 bases, with 8 bases spanning the gap. The CDR3 DNA reads TGTGCCAGCAGCGTAACAGGCCGCTCTGGGGCCAACGTCCTGACTTTC. This translates into CASSVTGRSGANVLTF.

V usage is TRBV30 and J usage is TRBJ1-2; the D is unclear. The germline V gene has CDR1 GTSNPN and CDR2 SVGIG (reference sequence). V lost 0 bases to trimming and J lost 4 bases, with 9 bases between them. This CDR3 region has 13 residues. CDR3 in DNA: TGTGCCTGGAGTGTTGAGCCCATCTATGGCTACACCTTC. It encodes CAWSVEPIYGYTF.